This section outlines one TCR beta chain sequence together with its context. Assay: immunoSEQ multiplex PCR; the TCRdb copy retains only in-frame clones and omits some. Here the sample spans about 67,000 clones, less than 95% being singletons. These data come from a study of T cell changes during pregnancy in multiple sclerosis. Deletions cut 4 bases from V and 5 bases from J, with 9 bases between. There are 12 residues in the CDR3. Germline CDR1 reads SGHDT; CDR2 reads YYEEEE. This chain joins TRBV5-6 and TRBJ1-1, with D possibly matching TRBD1 (5 bases). This clonotype originated in a female donor with multiple sclerosis, enrolled in a pregnancy study. Material: peripheral blood, obtained in the third trimester of pregnancy. CDR3 in amino acids: CASSAGWTEAFF. The CDR3 nucleotides are TGTGCCAGCAGCGCAGGGTGGACTGAAGCTTTCTTT.